These 25 T cell receptor beta chains were all obtained from the same sample, sequenced in a study of T cells expressing NK-cell markers. TCRdb re-called the 5' RACE reads and shows each CDR3 protein once, DNA omitted. The ten top clones account for approximately 1.4%, within a sample of about 460,000 distinct CDR3 sequences. The sequenced material came from blood T cells: a sorted CD56 or NKG2C T cell subset, CD4+ or CD8+ T cells, or bulk PBMC T cells (not recorded which). Every receptor here comes from a woman in her forties or fifties in good health.

This sequence joins TRBV3-1 and TRBJ1-3; TCRdb's D call, TRBD1, is unchecked because there is no DNA. This CDR3 is 17 amino acids long. Germline CDR1 and CDR2: LGHDT and YNNKEL (reference sequence). The CDR3 reads CASSHLSTGSSGNTIYF.

The chain carries TRBV5-1 and TRBJ1-1. Germline lookup yields CDR1 SGHRS and CDR2 YFSETQ. The CDR3 sequence is 15 residues long. CDR3 sequence: CASSLVPWENTEAFF.

V gene TRBV5-1 combines with J gene TRBJ2-5; TCRdb reports TRBD2, a call that lacks DNA to check it against. Per germline, CDR1 SGHRS and CDR2 YFSETQ. The CDR3 sequence is 14 residues long. CDR3: CASGLAGGRETQYF.

The CDR3 loop is CSVAVASGIRETQYF. This sequence joins TRBV29-1 and TRBJ2-5; TCRdb gives TRBD2 as the D gene, but with no DNA this cannot be confirmed. The CDR3 consists of 15 residues. Germline values: CDR1 SQVTM, CDR2 ANQGSEA.

This chain connects TRBV5-5 to TRBJ2-7; TCRdb's D call of TRBD1 is untestable without DNA. CDR1 SGHKS and CDR2 YYEKEE come from the germline V gene (reference sequence). The CDR3 is made up of 16 amino acids. The chain's CDR3 is CASSLEGTGMTYEQYF.

The rearrangement joins TRBV3-1 to TRBJ2-1; TCRdb names TRBD1, which stays unverified in the absence of DNA. From germline, CDR1 is LGHDT and CDR2 YNNKEL (reference sequence). The CDR3 loop spans 17 amino acids. The CDR3 loop is CASSQVSRQGIGNEQFF.

The chain employs TRBV6-1 and TRBJ2-2. CDR3 length: 12 residues. Germline V gene lookup returns CDR1 MNHNS and CDR2 SASEGT. CDR3 amino acids: CASTQPPGELFF.

V and J are TRBV27 and TRBJ2-2; TCRdb calls TRBD2, which cannot be checked without DNA. CDR3 length: 19 amino acids. The V gene's germline CDR1 is MNHEY and CDR2 SMNVEV (reference sequence). The CDR3 sequence is CASSLSTNPGGGNTGELFF.

This sequence joins TRBV5-1 and TRBJ2-5; checking the TCRdb D call of TRBD1 is not possible without DNA. The CDR3 covers 14 residues. Per the germline V gene, CDR1 is SGHRS and CDR2 is YFSETQ. The CDR3 sequence is CASSEQDLGETQYF.

This chain uses TRBV6-5 with TRBJ2-5; TCRdb's D call of TRBD2 is untestable without DNA. Germline V gene lookup returns CDR1 MNHEY and CDR2 SVGAGI. This CDR3 is 15 amino acids long. CDR3 in amino acids: CASSYSAGGGETQYF.

The chain recombines TRBV6-5 with TRBJ2-3; checking the TCRdb D call of TRBD1 is not possible without DNA. Germline CDR1 is MNHEY and CDR2 is SVGAGI. CDR3 length: 11 amino acids. The CDR3 region is CAVQGRNTQYF.

The chain carries TRBV12-3 or TRBV12-4 and TRBJ2-7; TCRdb's D gene call, TRBD2, goes unchecked for lack of DNA. The CDR3 covers 17 residues. The CDR3 loop reads CASSLEVLAGGPYEQYF.

V usage is TRBV12-3 or TRBV12-4 and J usage is TRBJ1-4. This CDR3 is built from 13 residues. Here the CDR3 reads CASSLDVVDGLFF.

V gene TRBV5-1 combines with J gene TRBJ2-7; the D gene TCRdb calls, TRBD2, cannot be checked with no DNA. Looked up from germline, CDR1 is SGHRS and CDR2 is YFSETQ. This CDR3 has 16 amino acids. This CDR3 reads CASSHQGHRGAYEQYF.

CDR3 residues: CASRVRSSYNSPLHF. The genes are TRBV12-3 or TRBV12-4 and TRBJ1-6. The CDR3 is made up of 15 amino acids.

This sequence joins TRBV27 and TRBJ2-2. CDR3 length: 15 residues. Per the germline V gene, CDR1 is MNHEY and CDR2 is SMNVEV (reference sequence). CDR3 protein: CASSLWGKMAGELFF.

The chain is built from TRBV6-5 and TRBJ1-3; TCRdb indicates TRBD1, and absent DNA this call remains unverified. Germline CDR1 MNHEY, CDR2 SVGAGI. This CDR3 spans 15 amino acids. The CDR3 region is CASSYTGGSGNTIYF.

The genes are TRBV27 and TRBJ1-1; TCRdb's D call, TRBD1, is unchecked because there is no DNA. Germline lookup yields CDR1 MNHEY and CDR2 SMNVEV (reference sequence). The CDR3 loop spans 13 amino acids. The CDR3 spells CASRGTANTEAFF.

The gene calls are TRBV6-5 and TRBJ2-2; TCRdb's assignment of TRBD1 cannot be checked, as there is no DNA. This CDR3 region has 15 residues. Germline CDR1 and CDR2: MNHEY and SVGAGI. CDR3: CASRPQGLGTGELFF.

This chain uses TRBV11-2 with TRBJ2-5. This CDR3 is built from 12 residues. Germline V gene data show CDR1 as SGHAT and CDR2 as FQNNGV. CDR3: CASSLTSETQYF.

This chain uses TRBV11-3 with TRBJ2-1; TCRdb calls TRBD2, which cannot be checked without DNA. Looked up from germline, CDR1 is SGHNT and CDR2 is YENEEA. The CDR3 extends over 18 amino acids. The CDR3 reads CASSSPGGTGSSYNEQFF. Drawing the rest from reference TRBV11-3 and TRBJ2-1, the complete variable domain is EAGVVQSPRYKIIEKKQPVAFWCNPISGHNTLYWYLQNLGQGPELLIRYENEEAVDDSQLPKDRFSAERLKGVDSTLKIQPAELGDSAVYLCASSSPGGTGSSYNEQFFGPGTRLTVL.

The rearrangement joins TRBV20-1 to TRBJ2-5; TCRdb returns TRBD2, unconfirmable since there is no DNA. CDR1 is DFQATT, CDR2 SNEGSKA, per germline (reference sequence). This CDR3 comprises 11 residues. This chain's CDR3 is CSVKEAETQYF.

The rearrangement joins TRBV18 to TRBJ2-3. Per germline, CDR1 KGHSH and CDR2 LQKENI. There are 12 residues in the CDR3. CDR3 loop: CASSPAADTQYF.

The gene calls are TRBV3-1 and TRBJ1-1; no DNA is available, so the TRBD1 call from TCRdb remains unchecked. This CDR3 region has 16 residues. CDR1 is LGHDT and CDR2 is YNNKEL in the germline V gene (reference sequence). The CDR3 is CASSRDRGASNTEAFF.

The V gene is TRBV7-6, the J gene TRBJ2-3; without DNA, the TCRdb call of TRBD2 cannot be checked. This CDR3 comprises 17 residues. Germline lookup yields CDR1 SGHVS and CDR2 FNYEAQ. CDR3 in amino acids: CASSFGGGLAKTDTQYF.